These 20 T cell receptor beta chains were sequenced from one sample in a study of T cells in Graves' hyperthyroidism and ophthalmopathy. Amplified TCR beta CDR3 regions came from RNA transcripts. The HTBI primer set served for first-round RT-PCR of the TCR CDR3. TCRdb ran MiXCR on the multiplex PCR reads and lists one entry per CDR3 protein. The data contain fewer than 650,000 distinct CDR3 sequences, 35% to 50% of them singletons. The sample taken for sequencing was peripheral blood or thyroid tissue (not recorded which). These receptors came from an adult woman with Graves' disease, either hyperthyroidism or ophthalmopathy (not recorded which).

The V gene is TRBV20-1, the J gene TRBJ2-3, with D possibly called TRBD1 or TRBD2 (5 bases each). Germline CDR1 reads DFQATT; CDR2 reads SNEGSKA (reference sequence). V lost 6 bases to trimming and J lost 2 bases, with 15 bases between them. This CDR3 is built from 14 residues. The CDR3 DNA follows: TGCAGTGCATCAAGGGACGCCCACACAGATACGCAGTATTTT. Protein product: CSASRDAHTDTQYF.

As concerns this clonotype: Being one base from a much bigger clone, this may be a read error. The chain is built from TRBV12-3 or TRBV12-4 and TRBJ2-7; D may be TRBD1 (5 bases). The CDR3 has 14 amino acids. The CDR3 bases are TGTGCCAGCGGTTTGGGGCAGGTTACCTACGAGCAGTACTTC. It specifies CASGLGQVTYEQYF.

In this sample, this clonotype turned up a few times. The V call is TRBV4-2, the J call TRBJ2-7; D possibly corresponds to TRBD1 (6 bases). CDR3 length equals 16 residues. Trimming stripped 4 bases from V and 2 bases from J, with 18 bases between. The germline V gene encodes CDR1 LGHNA and CDR2 YNFKEQ. In nucleotides, the CDR3 is TGTGCCAGCAGCCTTACAGGGACCGATAACGCCTACGAGCAGTACTTC. Protein sequence: CASSLTGTDNAYEQYF.

The chain is built from TRBV29-1 and TRBJ2-5; D is perhaps TRBD2 (6 bases). The CDR3 totals 13 residues. V gave up 8 bases and J gave up 4 bases, with 17 bases separating them. From germline, CDR1 is SQVTM and CDR2 ANQGSEA. The CDR3: CSFGGSGGETQYF. The CDR3 DNA is TGCAGCTTCGGGGGTTCAGGCGGAGAGACCCAGTACTTC.

The chain joins TRBV10-3 to TRBJ1-6; D is undetermined. Germline lookup yields CDR1 ENHRY and CDR2 SYGVKD. CDR3 length equals 12 residues. V was pared by 3 bases and J by 7 bases, with 4 bases between. CDR3 sequence: CAISEGNSPLHF. The CDR3 bases are TGTGCCATCAGTGAAGGCAATTCACCCCTCCACTTT.

The chain is built from TRBV28 and TRBJ1-1; D is perhaps TRBD1 (6 bases). The CDR3 is 12 amino acids. V dropped 4 bases and J dropped 10 bases, with 13 bases sitting between them. Germline V gives CDR1 MDHEN, CDR2 SYDVKM. Here the CDR3 DNA reads TGTGCCAGCAGTTCAACAGGGAGCGTAGCTTTCTTT. This translates into CASSSTGSVAFF.

The chain couples TRBV11-2 to TRBJ2-7; D uncertain. CDR1 is SGHAT, CDR2 FQNNGV, per germline. V dropped 5 bases and J dropped 1 base, with 15 bases sitting between them. The length of the CDR3 is 15 residues. The CDR3, as DNA: TGTGCCAGCAGCCCAAGACCCCAAGGTTCCTACGAGCAGTACTTC. Its protein is CASSPRPQGSYEQYF.

Note on this clonotype: The DNA is omitted, as the CDR3 cannot be located on it reliably, and the CDR3 follows TCRdb's listing. The V and J genes are TRBV7-9 and TRBJ2-2; TRBD2, the table's D call, was not compared with the DNA. The germline CDR1 and CDR2 sequences are SEHNR and FQNEAQ (reference sequence). A total of 19 residues make up the CDR3, ends included. The CDR3 protein is CASSQAAGPYEQYFGELFF.

This clonotype was seen many times. The chain is built from TRBV7-2 and TRBJ2-7; D gene ambiguous. The CDR3 is 13 amino acids. Germline-derived CDR1 and CDR2 are SGHTA and FQGNSA. The V gene lost 0 bases and the J gene lost 4 bases, with 7 bases spanning the gap. The CDR3 loop is CASSLALNYEQYF. CDR3 nucleotides: TGTGCCAGCAGCTTAGCGCTTAATTACGAGCAGTACTTC.

In regard to this clonotype: A much larger clone is a single base away; this may be a read error. The V gene is TRBV7-9, the J gene TRBJ1-1; D ambiguous. This CDR3 is 14 amino acids long. Germline V gives CDR1 SEHNR, CDR2 FQNEAQ (reference sequence). The CDR3 nucleotides read TGTGCCAGCAGCCAATCTCTAAAGGGTACTGAAGCTTCCTTT. Translating gives CASSQSLKGTEASF.

This clonotype has ten or more counts. The V and J genes are TRBV7-8 and TRBJ2-7, with 9 positions matching TRBD2. After removal of 2 bases from V and 3 bases from J, the junction contained 5 bases not matched to a gene. The CDR3 runs 15 residues. The germline V gene encodes CDR1 SGHVS and CDR2 FQNEAQ. The CDR3 nucleotides read TGTGCCAGCAGCTTAAACCCTAGCGGGATCTACGAGCAGTACTTC. It specifies CASSLNPSGIYEQYF.

This chain connects TRBV10-2 to TRBJ1-5, with D hard to call. The CDR3 sequence is 15 residues long. Germline lookup yields CDR1 WSHSY and CDR2 SAAADI. V gave up 0 bases and J gave up 3 bases, with 9 bases separating them. This chain's CDR3 is CASSESNSSNQPQHF. As DNA, the CDR3 is TGCGCCAGCAGTGAGTCGAACAGTTCCAATCAGCCCCAGCATTTT.

This clonotype was seen a handful of times. This chain links TRBV2 with TRBJ1-2; D not certain. Germline lookup yields CDR1 SNHLY and CDR2 FYNNEI. The CDR3 contains 13 residues. Trimming shortened V by 4 bases and J by 4 bases, and 10 bases separated the two germline ends. The CDR3 sequence: CASSGGLFYGYTF. CDR3 bases: TGTGCCAGCAGTGGAGGACTTTTCTATGGCTACACCTTC. Complete variable domain (other parts from reference TRBV2 and TRBJ1-2): EPEVTQTPSHQVTQMGQEVILRCVPISNHLYFYWYRQILGQKVEFLVSFYNNEISEKSEIFDDQFSVERPDGSNFTLKIRSTKLEDSAMYFCASSGGLFYGYTFGSGTRLTVV.

The chain carries TRBV19 and TRBJ1-6; 7 bases map to TRBD1. Germline V lookup: CDR1 LNHDA, CDR2 SQIVND (reference sequence). Trimming took 3 bases from V and 9 from J; bases not matched to a gene: 8. The CDR3 sequence is 15 residues long. The CDR3 reads CASSMFQGVRSPLHF. CDR3 DNA: TGTGCCAGTAGTATGTTTCAGGGGGTTCGTTCACCCCTCCACTTT.

This clonotype was counted many times. The chain couples TRBV20-1 to TRBJ1-5, with a possible D match to TRBD1 (6 bases). This CDR3 contains 13 residues. Germline CDR1 is DFQATT and CDR2 is SNEGSKA (reference sequence). The germline V and J ends were trimmed by 5 bases and 3 bases, with 11 bases remaining between them. This CDR3 is CSALGQPNQPQHF. The CDR3, as DNA: TGCAGTGCTCTTGGACAGCCCAATCAGCCCCAGCATTTT.

V and J are TRBV3-1 and TRBJ1-1; TRBD1 is a possible D gene (6 bases). The germline gives CDR1 LGHDT, CDR2 YNNKEL (reference sequence). Trimming removed 4 bases from V and 1 base from J, with 10 bases in between. This CDR3 is 14 amino acids long. CDR3 nucleotide sequence: TGTGCCAGCAGCCCGTTGGACAGGAACACTGAAGCTTTCTTT. Protein product: CASSPLDRNTEAFF. Full variable domain (missing parts from reference TRBV3-1 and TRBJ1-1): DTAVSQTPKYLVTQMGNDKSIKCEQNLGHDTMYWYKQDSKKFLKIMFSYNNKELIINETVPNRFSPKSPDKAHLNLHINSLELGDSAVYFCASSPLDRNTEAFFGQGTRLTVV.

This clonotype appeared many times. The chain uses TRBV7-3 and TRBJ1-2; D unclear. CDR1 and CDR2 from the germline V gene are SGHTA and FQGTGA. This CDR3 contains 14 residues. The V end lost 5 bases, the J end lost 0 bases, and 10 bases lay between the germline ends. As DNA, the CDR3 is TGTGCCAGCAGCCCCGGACCCCCTAACTATGGCTACACCTTC. Amino acid sequence: CASSPGPPNYGYTF.

This clonotype was seen ten or more times. The gene calls are TRBV12-5 and TRBJ1-1; D perhaps matches TRBD1 (5 bases). This CDR3 comprises 12 residues. CDR1 and CDR2 from the germline V gene are LGHNT and FRNRAP. V was cut by 2 bases and J by 10 bases, with 11 bases left in between. The CDR3 DNA follows: TGTGCTAGTGGTTTGACGACAGAAGGAGCTTTCTTT. Its translation: CASGLTTEGAFF.

This clonotype was counted at least ten times. The CDR3 region is CASEQGAGQPQHF. Here the CDR3 DNA reads TGTGCCAGCGAACAGGGGGCTGGCCAGCCCCAGCATTTT. V is TRBV7-9 and J is TRBJ1-5, with 9 bases fitting TRBD1. The CDR3 has 13 residues. V was clipped by 8 bases and J by 7 bases; unmatched bases: 6. From germline, CDR1 is SEHNR and CDR2 FQNEAQ (reference sequence).

This clonotype was counted between two and nine times. The J gene is TRBJ1-1, the V gene TRBV15, with D possibly TRBD1 on 6 matching bases. The CDR3 totals 14 residues. V was cut by 8 bases and J by 5 bases, with 18 bases left in between. Germline loops: CDR1 LNHNV, CDR2 YYDKDF (reference sequence). The CDR3 region is CATGRRRGKTEAFF. The DNA for the CDR3 is TGTGCCACCGGACGACGGAGGGGGAAGACTGAAGCTTTCTTT.